A single sample is the source of the 10 T cell receptor beta chains below, sequenced in a study of cytomegalovirus exposure and HLA in healthy donors. PCR amplification relied on 60 Vbeta primers (plus 13 Jbeta primers). Only in-frame clones appear in the TCRdb table, and some are missing; sequencing was by immunoSEQ multiplex PCR. The data show under 100,000 clones, around 74% seen once. The sequenced material came from PBMCs. Receptors were obtained from a boy aged 10-17 years in good health and CMV-seronegative.

This chain links TRBV5-4 with TRBJ1-1; perhaps TRBD1 as D (6 bases). The CDR3 is 15 amino acids. Per germline, CDR1 SGHNT and CDR2 YYREEE (reference sequence). The V gene lost 6 bases and the J gene lost 2 bases, with 17 bases spanning the gap. The CDR3 region is CASNIPGQRNTEAFF. The DNA of the CDR3 is TGTGCCAGCAACATCCCGGGACAACGAAACACTGAAGCTTTCTTT.

This chain links TRBV2 with TRBJ2-7; 13 nucleotides line up with TRBD2. This CDR3 contains 14 residues. Per germline, CDR1 SNHLY and CDR2 FYNNEI. J gave up 3 bases and V 7 bases, and 3 bases lay outside the gene matches. CDR3 region: CASTRTSGGYEQYF. CDR3 sequence (DNA): TGTGCCAGCACCAGGACTAGCGGGGGCTACGAGCAGTACTTC.

The V gene is TRBV29-1, the J gene TRBJ2-5; tentative D call: TRBD1 (7 bases). V was cut by 3 bases and J by 7 bases, with 15 bases left in between. Germline CDR1 is SQVTM and CDR2 is ANQGSEA. This CDR3 spans 13 amino acids. As DNA, the CDR3 is TGCAGCGTTGAGGGCCAGGGGGGAAGGACCCAGTACTTC. This encodes CSVEGQGGRTQYF.

The chain uses TRBV2 and TRBJ1-1, with a tentative D call TRBD1 (5 bases). V lost 9 bases and J lost 0, with 11 bases in between. The germline V gene has CDR1 SNHLY and CDR2 FYNNEI. This CDR3 region has 13 residues. The CDR3 loop reads CARRQGVNTEAFF. The CDR3 DNA reads TGTGCCAGACGCCAGGGCGTGAACACTGAAGCTTTCTTT.

The rearrangement links TRBV5-6 to TRBJ2-7; D might be TRBD1 (5 bases). The germline gives CDR1 SGHDT, CDR2 YYEEEE. V was pared by 3 bases and J by 3 bases, with 7 bases between. CDR3 length: 12 residues. The CDR3 sequence is CASSSRVYEQYF. CDR3 DNA: TGTGCCAGCAGCTCCAGGGTCTACGAGCAGTACTTC.

The genes are TRBV28 and TRBJ1-4; no clear D. CDR1 MDHEN and CDR2 SYDVKM come from the germline V gene. V gave up 4 bases and J gave up 8 bases, with 14 bases separating them. CDR3 length equals 14 residues. The DNA of the CDR3 is TGTGCCAGCAGTTATCCAGATTCTCGAGAAAAACTGTTTTTT. The encoded protein is CASSYPDSREKLFF.

V usage is TRBV4-1 and J usage is TRBJ1-6, with unresolved D. Germline CDR1 and CDR2: MGHRA and YSYEKL. The CDR3 extends over 13 amino acids. Trimming cost V 0 bases and J 10 bases, with 7 bases left between them. In nucleotides, the CDR3 is TGCGCCAGCAGCCAAGACGGCGGGTCACCCCTCCACTTT. This encodes CASSQDGGSPLHF.

In this sample, this clone turned up a few times. The chain links TRBV7-6 to TRBJ1-6; 8 bases match TRBD1. Germline V gene sequence: CDR1 SGHVS, CDR2 FNYEAQ. This CDR3 is built from 12 residues. V shed 5 bases and J 13 bases; nucleotides not matched to a gene: 4. The CDR3 DNA reads as TGTGCCAGCAGCCCAACAGGGGGTCCCCTCCACTTT. Amino acid sequence: CASSPTGGPLHF.

The rearrangement uses TRBV14 and TRBJ1-2; a weak D match, TRBD1 (5 bases). V lost 1 base and J 6 bases, leaving 12 bases between the germline ends. The CDR3 has 14 amino acids. Germline CDR1 reads SGHDN; CDR2 reads FVKESK. The CDR3 spells CASSQGGGTDGYTF. The CDR3 DNA sequence: TGTGCCAGCAGCCAAGGGGGGGGGACTGATGGCTACACCTTC. The whole variable domain, remainder taken from reference TRBV14 and TRBJ1-2, is EAGVTQFPSHSVIEKGQTVTLRCDPISGHDNLYWYRRVMGKEIKFLLHFVKESKQDESGMPNNRFLAERTGGTYSTLKVQPAELEDSGVYFCASSQGGGTDGYTFGSGTRLTVV.

The chain has TRBV4-3 and TRBJ2-7; D perhaps matches TRBD2 (5 bases). Trimming shortened V by 1 base and J by 3 bases, and 10 bases separated the two germline ends. Germline V CDR1 and CDR2: LGHNA, YSLEER. The CDR3 is 14 residues long. This chain's CDR3 is CASSQVAGNYEQYF. Written as DNA, the CDR3 is TGCGCCAGCAGCCAAGTTGCGGGTAACTACGAGCAGTACTTC.